This T cell receptor (beta chain) stems from a study of T cells in Graves' hyperthyroidism and ophthalmopathy. Study context: Peripheral blood was acquired at first diagnosis, ahead of any therapy whatsoever. Study conclusions and caveats: The model identified upcoming ophthalmopathy a median approximately 6.5 months ahead of onset.

Amplified TCR beta CDR3 regions derived from RNA transcripts. TCR CDR3 regions were first amplified by RT-PCR with HTBI primers. One entry per CDR3 protein results from TCRdb running MiXCR on the multiplex PCR reads. The sample holds 400,000 to 450,000 distinct CDR3 sequences, about 15% seen once. With duration under 3 months, ophthalmopathy was active: Clinical Activity Score at least 3, NOSPECS at least 4. A word on this clonotype: Its specificity is unknown.

The V gene's germline CDR1 is SGHTS and CDR2 YDEGEE. The ends were cut back, 4 bases at V and 1 base at J, with 7 bases in the middle. The CDR3 extends over 13 amino acids. Sequenced input: blood. The V gene is TRBV5-8, the J gene TRBJ2-3; D uncertain. This receptor was obtained from a man younger than 35 with Graves' ophthalmopathy. The CDR3 DNA follows: TGTGCCAGCAGCGAAATAGGCACAGATACGCAGTATTTT. Protein: CASSEIGTDTQYF.